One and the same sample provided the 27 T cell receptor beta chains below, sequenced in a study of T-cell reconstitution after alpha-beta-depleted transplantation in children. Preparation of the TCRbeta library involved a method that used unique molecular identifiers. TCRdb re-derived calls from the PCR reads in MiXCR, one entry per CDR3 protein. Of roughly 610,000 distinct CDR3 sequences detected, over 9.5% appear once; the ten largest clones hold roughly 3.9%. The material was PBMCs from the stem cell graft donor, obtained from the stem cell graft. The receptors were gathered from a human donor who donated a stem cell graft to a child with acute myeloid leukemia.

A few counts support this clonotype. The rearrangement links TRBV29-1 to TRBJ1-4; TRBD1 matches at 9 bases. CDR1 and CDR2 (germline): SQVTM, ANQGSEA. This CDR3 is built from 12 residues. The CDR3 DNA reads TGCAGTGCCGGGACAGGGCTTGAAAAACTGTTTTTT. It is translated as CSAGTGLEKLFF. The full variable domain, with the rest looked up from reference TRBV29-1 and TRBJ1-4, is SAVISQKPSRDICQRGTSLTIQCQVDSQVTMMFWYRQQPGQSLTLIATANQGSEATYESGFVIDKFPISRPNLTFSTLTVSNMSPEDSSIYLCSAGTGLEKLFFGSGTQLSVL.

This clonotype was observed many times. The chain's CDR3 is CASSFNRFGDTQYF. Here the CDR3 DNA reads TGCGCCAGCAGCTTCAATAGGTTCGGGGATACGCAGTATTTT. V usage is TRBV5-1 and J usage is TRBJ2-3; D call uncertain. V lost 2 bases, J lost 6 bases, and 13 bases lay in between. The CDR3 has 14 residues. Germline V gene sequence: CDR1 SGHRS, CDR2 YFSETQ.

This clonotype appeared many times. CDR3 in DNA: TGCGCCAGCAGCGAACAACTAGGGTACAATGAGCAGTTCTTC. Translated: CASSEQLGYNEQFF. This chain connects TRBV5-1 to TRBJ2-1; D perhaps matches TRBD2 (5 bases). V was clipped by 4 bases and J by 4 bases, with 12 bases between them. The CDR3 length is 14 residues. Germline lookup yields CDR1 SGHRS and CDR2 YFSETQ.

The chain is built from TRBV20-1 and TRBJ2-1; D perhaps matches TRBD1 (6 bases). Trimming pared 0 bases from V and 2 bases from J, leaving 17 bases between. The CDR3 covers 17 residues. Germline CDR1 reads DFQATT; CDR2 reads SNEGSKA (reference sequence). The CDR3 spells CSARDRGRGSAYNEQFF. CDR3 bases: TGCAGTGCTAGAGATCGGGGTAGGGGGAGCGCCTACAATGAGCAGTTCTTC.

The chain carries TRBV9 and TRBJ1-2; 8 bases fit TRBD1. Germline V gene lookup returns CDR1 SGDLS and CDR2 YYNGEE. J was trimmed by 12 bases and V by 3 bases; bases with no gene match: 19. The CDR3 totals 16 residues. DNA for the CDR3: TGTGCCAGCAGCGAGGCCCCGACAGGGGCGCTTCAGGGAAACACCTTC. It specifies CASSEAPTGALQGNTF.

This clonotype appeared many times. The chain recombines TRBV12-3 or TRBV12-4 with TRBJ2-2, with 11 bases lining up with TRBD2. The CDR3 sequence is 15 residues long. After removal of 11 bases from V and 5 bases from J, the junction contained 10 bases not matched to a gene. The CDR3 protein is CAWPLAGGGTGELFF. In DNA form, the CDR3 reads TGTGCCTGGCCATTAGCGGGAGGGGGGACCGGGGAGCTGTTTTTT.

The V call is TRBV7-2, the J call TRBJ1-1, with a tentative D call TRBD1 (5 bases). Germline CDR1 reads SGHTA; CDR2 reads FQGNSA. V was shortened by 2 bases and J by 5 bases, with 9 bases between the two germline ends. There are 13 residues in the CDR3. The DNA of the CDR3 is TGTGCCAGCAGCTTAATGAGGACAACTGAAGCTTTCTTT. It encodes CASSLMRTTEAFF.

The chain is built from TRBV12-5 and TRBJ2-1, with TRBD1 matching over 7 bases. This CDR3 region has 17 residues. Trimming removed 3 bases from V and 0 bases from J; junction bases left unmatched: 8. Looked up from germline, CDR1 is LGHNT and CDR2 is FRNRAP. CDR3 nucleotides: TGTGCTAGTGGTTTAGGGACAGTCAGGAGCTCCTACAATGAGCAGTTCTTC. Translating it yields CASGLGTVRSSYNEQFF.

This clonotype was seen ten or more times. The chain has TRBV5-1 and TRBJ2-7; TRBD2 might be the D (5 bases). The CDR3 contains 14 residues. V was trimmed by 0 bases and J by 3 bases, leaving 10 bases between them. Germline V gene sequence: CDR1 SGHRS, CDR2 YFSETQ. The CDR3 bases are TGCGCCAGCAGCTTGGGAGGGCAGTACTACGAGCAGTACTTC. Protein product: CASSLGGQYYEQYF.

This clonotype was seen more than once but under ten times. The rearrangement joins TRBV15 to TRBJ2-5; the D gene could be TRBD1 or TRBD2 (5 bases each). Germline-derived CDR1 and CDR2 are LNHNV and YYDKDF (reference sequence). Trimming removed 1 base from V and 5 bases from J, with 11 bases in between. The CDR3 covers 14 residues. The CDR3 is CATSRGGIQETQYF. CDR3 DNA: TGTGCCACCAGCAGAGGGGGGATACAGGAGACCCAGTACTTC. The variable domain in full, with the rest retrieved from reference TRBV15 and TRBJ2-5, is DAMVIQNPRYQVTQFGKPVTLSCSQTLNHNVMYWYQQKSSQAPKLLFHYYDKDFNNEADTPDNFQSRRPNTSFCFLDIRSPGLGDTAMYLCATSRGGIQETQYFGPGTRLLVL.

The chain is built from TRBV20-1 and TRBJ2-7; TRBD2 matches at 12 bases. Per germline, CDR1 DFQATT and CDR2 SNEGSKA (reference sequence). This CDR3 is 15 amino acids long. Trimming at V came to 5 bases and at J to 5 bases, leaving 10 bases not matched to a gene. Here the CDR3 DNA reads TGCAGTGCTTACGGACTAGCGGGAACTCAACACGAGCAGTACTTC. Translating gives CSAYGLAGTQHEQYF.

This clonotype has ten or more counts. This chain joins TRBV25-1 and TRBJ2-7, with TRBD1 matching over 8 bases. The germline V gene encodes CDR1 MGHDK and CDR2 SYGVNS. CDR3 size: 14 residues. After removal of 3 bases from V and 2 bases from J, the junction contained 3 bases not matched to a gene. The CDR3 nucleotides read TGTGCCAGCAGTGAGGGGGACAGGACCTACGAGCAGTACTTC. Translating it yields CASSEGDRTYEQYF.

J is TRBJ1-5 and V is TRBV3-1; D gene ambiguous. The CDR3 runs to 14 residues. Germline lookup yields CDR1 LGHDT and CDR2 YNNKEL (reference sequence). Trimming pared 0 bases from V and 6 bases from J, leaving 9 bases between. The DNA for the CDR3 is TGTGCCAGCAGCCAAGATCCTGGTGTTCAGCCCCAGCATTTT. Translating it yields CASSQDPGVQPQHF.

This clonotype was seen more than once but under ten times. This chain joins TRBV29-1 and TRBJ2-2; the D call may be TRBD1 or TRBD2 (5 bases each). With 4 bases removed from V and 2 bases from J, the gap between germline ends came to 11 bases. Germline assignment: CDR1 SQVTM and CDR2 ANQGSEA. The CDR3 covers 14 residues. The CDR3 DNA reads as TGCAGCGTTGTAAGAGGGGTCAACACCGGGGAGCTGTTTTTT. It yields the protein CSVVRGVNTGELFF.

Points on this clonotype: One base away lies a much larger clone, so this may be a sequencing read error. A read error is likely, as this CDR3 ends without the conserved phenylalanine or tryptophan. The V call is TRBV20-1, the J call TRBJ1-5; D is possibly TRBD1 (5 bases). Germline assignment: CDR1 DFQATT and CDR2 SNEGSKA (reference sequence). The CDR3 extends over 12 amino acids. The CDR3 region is CSAGNSNQPQHV. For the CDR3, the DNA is TGCAGCGCAGGGAATAGCAATCAGCCCCAGCATGTT.

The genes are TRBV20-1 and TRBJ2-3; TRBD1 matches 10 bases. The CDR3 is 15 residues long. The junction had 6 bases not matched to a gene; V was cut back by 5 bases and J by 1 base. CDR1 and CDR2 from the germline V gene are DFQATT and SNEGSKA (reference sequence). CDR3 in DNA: TGCAGTGCTCTCGACAGGGGGCTACGCACAGATACGCAGTATTTT. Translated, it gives CSALDRGLRTDTQYF.

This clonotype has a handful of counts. This CDR3 is CASSQPGQGFSYEQYF. Written as DNA, the CDR3 is TGTGCCAGCAGTCAGCCGGGACAGGGTTTCTCCTACGAGCAGTACTTC. The chain uses TRBV6-1 and TRBJ2-7; 9 nucleotides align to TRBD1. The germline V gene has CDR1 MNHNS and CDR2 SASEGT. The J segment lost 0 bases and the V segment lost 5 bases, leaving 8 bases of the junction unmatched. The CDR3 loop spans 16 amino acids.

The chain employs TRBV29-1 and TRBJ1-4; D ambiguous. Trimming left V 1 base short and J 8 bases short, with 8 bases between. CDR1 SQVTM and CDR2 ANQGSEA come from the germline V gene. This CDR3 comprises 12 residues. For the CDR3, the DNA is TGCAGCGTTGAAGTTAGTACGGAAAAACTGTTTTTT. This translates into CSVEVSTEKLFF.

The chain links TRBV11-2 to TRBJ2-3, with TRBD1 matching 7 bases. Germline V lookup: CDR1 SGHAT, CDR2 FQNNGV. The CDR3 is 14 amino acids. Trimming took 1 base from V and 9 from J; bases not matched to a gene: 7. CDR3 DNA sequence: TGTGCCAGCAGCTTAGGTTTGGGACAGTACACGCAGTATTTT. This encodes CASSLGLGQYTQYF.

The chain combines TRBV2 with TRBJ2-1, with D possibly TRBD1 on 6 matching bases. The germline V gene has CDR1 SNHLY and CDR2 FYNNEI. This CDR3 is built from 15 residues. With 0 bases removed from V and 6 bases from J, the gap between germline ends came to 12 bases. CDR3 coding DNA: TGTGCCAGCAGTGAAGCGGGGGCCCTGGGCAATGAGCAGTTCTTC. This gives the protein CASSEAGALGNEQFF.

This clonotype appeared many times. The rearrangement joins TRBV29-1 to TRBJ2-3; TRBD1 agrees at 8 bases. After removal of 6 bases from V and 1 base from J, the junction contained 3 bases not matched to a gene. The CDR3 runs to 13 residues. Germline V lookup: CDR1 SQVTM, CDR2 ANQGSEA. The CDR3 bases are TGCAGCGTCGAGACAGGGGGCACAGATACGCAGTATTTT. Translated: CSVETGGTDTQYF.

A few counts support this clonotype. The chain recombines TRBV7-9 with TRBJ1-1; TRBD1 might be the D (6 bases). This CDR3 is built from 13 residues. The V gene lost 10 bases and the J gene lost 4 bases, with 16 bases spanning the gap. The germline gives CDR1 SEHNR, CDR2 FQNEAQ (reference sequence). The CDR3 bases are TGTGCCACAGGGGAGATATACGTCACTGAAGCTTTCTTT. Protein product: CATGEIYVTEAFF.

In DNA form, the CDR3 reads TGCGCCAGCAGCCAAGATCCTGGGGGGCGTCAGCCCCAGCATTTT. Its protein is CASSQDPGGRQPQHF. This sequence joins TRBV4-3 and TRBJ1-5, with D maybe TRBD1 (6 bases). CDR1 and CDR2 (germline): LGHNA, YSLEER. The CDR3 loop spans 15 amino acids. Trimming shortened V by 0 bases and J by 6 bases, and 12 bases separated the two germline ends.

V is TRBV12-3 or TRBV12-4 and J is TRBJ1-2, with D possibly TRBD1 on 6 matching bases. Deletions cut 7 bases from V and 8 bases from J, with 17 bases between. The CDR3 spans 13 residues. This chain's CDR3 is CASKSQGLGGYTF. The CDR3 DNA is TGTGCCAGCAAATCACAGGGATTAGGAGGCTACACCTTC.

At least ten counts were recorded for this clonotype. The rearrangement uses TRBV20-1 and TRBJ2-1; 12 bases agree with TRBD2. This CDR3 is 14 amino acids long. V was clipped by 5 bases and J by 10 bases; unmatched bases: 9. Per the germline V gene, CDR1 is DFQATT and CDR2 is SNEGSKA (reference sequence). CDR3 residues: CSAPSGRVRIEQFF. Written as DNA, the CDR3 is TGCAGTGCTCCTAGCGGGAGGGTCCGGATAGAGCAGTTCTTC.

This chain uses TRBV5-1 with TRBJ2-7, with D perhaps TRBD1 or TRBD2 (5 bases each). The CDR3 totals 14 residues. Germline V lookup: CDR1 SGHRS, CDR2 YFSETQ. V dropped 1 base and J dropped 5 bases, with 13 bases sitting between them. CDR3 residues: CASSLLSLGDEQYF. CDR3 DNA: TGCGCCAGCAGCTTGTTATCTTTGGGGGACGAGCAGTACTTC.

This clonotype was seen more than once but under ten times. CDR3 DNA: TGTGCCAGCAGCTTGAGAGTGGGACTAGTTGGGTACAATGAGCAGTTCTTC. Encoded protein: CASSLRVGLVGYNEQFF. The chain uses TRBV5-6 and TRBJ2-1, with 8 bases lining up with TRBD2. This CDR3 has 17 amino acids. J gave up 4 bases and V 1 base, and 10 bases lay outside the gene matches. Germline V gives CDR1 SGHDT, CDR2 YYEEEE.